Below, one T cell receptor beta chain is given with its context. TCRdb keeps only in-frame clones here, not all; method: immunoSEQ multiplex PCR. The profile shows approximately 140,000 clones, roughly 87% of them singletons. The CDR3 contains 15 residues. The germline V gene has CDR1 MNHEY and CDR2 SVGAGI. V lost 0 bases and J 9 bases, leaving 12 bases between the germline ends. The entry originates in a study of blood T cell repertoires in COVID-19. The overall study: PBMCs, B-cell-depleted T cells, or T cells were the source of the cDNA or gDNA that made up the material.

This receptor was taken from a woman aged 55-75 years with active or convalescent COVID-19. Material: peripheral blood. V is TRBV6-5 and J is TRBJ1-6; D perhaps matches TRBD1 (5 bases). CDR3 protein: CASSYSVQGGSPLHF. The CDR3 DNA is TGTGCCAGCAGTTACTCGGTGCAGGGTGGTTCACCCCTCCACTTT.